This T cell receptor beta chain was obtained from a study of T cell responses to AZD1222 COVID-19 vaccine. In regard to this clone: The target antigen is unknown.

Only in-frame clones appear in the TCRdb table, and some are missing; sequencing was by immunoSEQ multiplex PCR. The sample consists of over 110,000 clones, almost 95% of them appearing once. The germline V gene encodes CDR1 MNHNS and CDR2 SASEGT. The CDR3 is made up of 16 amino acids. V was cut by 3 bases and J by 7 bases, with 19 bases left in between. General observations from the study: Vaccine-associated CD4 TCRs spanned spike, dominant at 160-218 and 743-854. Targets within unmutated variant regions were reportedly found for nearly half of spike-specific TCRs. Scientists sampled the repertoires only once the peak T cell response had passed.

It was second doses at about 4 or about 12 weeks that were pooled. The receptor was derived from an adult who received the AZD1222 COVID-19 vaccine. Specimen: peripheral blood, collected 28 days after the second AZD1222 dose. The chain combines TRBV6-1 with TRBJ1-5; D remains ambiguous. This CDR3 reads CASSDLRHSREQPQHF. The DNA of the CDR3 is TGTGCCAGCAGTGATCTACGGCACTCGAGGGAACAGCCCCAGCATTTT.